This entry describes one T cell receptor (beta chain). Antigen unknown. The sample is drawn from a study of OX40 agonist ivuxolimab in advanced cancers. In the study overall: Ivuxolimab, which is an agonistic anti-OX40 (CD134) antibody, was administered to the patients. The study's findings and limits: In the expanded peripheral T cells, antigen specificity was never determined.

Assay used: immunoSEQ multiplex PCR; TCRdb lists only in-frame clones, some missing. The sample carries 52,000 or so clones, more than 70% recorded once. This CDR3 comprises 11 residues. The V gene lost 4 bases and the J gene lost 10 bases, with 10 bases spanning the gap. CDR1 and CDR2 from the germline V gene are MGHDK and SYGVNS. This chain joins TRBV25-1 and TRBJ1-1, with D uncertain. The receptor's source is an adult with an advanced solid tumor such as melanoma, head and neck, liver or kidney cancer. The sample here was CD4+ or CD8+ T cells sorted from blood, taken in a trial of the OX40 agonist ivuxolimab. The CDR3 sequence: CASSGAASAFF. DNA of the CDR3: TGTGCCAGCAGTGGGGCGGCCTCAGCTTTCTTT. Filled out from reference TRBV25-1 and TRBJ1-1, the complete variable domain reads EADIYQTPRYLVIGTGKKITLECSQTMGHDKMYWYQQDPGMELHLIHYSYGVNSTEKGDLSSESTVSRIRTEHFPLTLESARPSHTSQYLCASSGAASAFFGQGTRLTVV.